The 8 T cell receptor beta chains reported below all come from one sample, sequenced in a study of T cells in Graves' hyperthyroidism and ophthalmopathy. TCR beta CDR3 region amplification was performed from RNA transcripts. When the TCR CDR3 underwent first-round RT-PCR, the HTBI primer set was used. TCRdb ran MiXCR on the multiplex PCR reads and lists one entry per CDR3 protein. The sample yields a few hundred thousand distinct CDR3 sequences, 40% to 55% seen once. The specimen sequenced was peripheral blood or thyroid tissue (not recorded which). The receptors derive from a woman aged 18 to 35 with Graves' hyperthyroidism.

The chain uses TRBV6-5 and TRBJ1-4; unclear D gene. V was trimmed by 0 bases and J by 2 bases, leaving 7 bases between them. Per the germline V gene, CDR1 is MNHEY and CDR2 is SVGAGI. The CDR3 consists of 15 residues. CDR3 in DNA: TGTGCCAGCAGTTACTCTAGAGGCACTAATGAAAAACTGTTTTTT. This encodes CASSYSRGTNEKLFF.

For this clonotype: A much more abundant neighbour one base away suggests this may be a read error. The CDR3 DNA reads TGTACCAGCAGTGACTTGGACAGGGCGGACACTGAAGCTTTCTTT. Its protein product is CTSSDLDRADTEAFF. The chain couples TRBV2 to TRBJ1-1, with 8 bases that match TRBD1. Germline CDR1 reads SNHLY; CDR2 reads FYNNEI. The CDR3 has 15 residues.

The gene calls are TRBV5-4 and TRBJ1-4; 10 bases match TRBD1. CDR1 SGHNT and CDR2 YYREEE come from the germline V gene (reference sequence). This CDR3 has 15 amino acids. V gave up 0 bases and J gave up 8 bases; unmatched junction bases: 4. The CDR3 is CASSLGGTGVEKLFF. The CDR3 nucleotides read TGTGCCAGCAGCTTGGGCGGGACAGGGGTCGAAAAACTGTTTTTT.

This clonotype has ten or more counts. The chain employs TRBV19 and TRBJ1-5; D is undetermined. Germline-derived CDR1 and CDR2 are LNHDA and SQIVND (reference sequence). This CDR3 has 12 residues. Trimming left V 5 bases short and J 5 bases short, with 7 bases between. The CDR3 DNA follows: TGTGCCAGTAGTCCGTGGGATCAGCCCCAGCATTTT. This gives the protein CASSPWDQPQHF.

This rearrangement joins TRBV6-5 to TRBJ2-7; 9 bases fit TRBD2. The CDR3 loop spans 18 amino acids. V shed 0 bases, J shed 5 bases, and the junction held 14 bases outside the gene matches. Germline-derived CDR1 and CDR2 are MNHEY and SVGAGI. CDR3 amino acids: CASSYSRLAAPSPHEQYF. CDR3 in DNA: TGTGCCAGCAGTTACTCTCGACTAGCGGCCCCATCTCCCCACGAGCAGTACTTC.

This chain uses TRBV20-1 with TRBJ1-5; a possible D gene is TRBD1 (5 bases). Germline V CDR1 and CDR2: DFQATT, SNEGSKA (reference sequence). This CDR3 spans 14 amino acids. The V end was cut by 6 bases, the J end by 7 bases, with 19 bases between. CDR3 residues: CSANGHQGFQPQHF. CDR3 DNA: TGCAGTGCAAACGGCCATCAGGGTTTCCAGCCCCAGCATTTT.

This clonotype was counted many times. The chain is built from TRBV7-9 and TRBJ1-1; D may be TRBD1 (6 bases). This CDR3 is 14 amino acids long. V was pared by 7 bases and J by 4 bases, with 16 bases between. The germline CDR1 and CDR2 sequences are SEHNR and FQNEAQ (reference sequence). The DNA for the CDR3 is TGTGCCAGCAACGGAAGGGGGGAAGGCACTGAAGCTTTCTTT. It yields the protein CASNGRGEGTEAFF.

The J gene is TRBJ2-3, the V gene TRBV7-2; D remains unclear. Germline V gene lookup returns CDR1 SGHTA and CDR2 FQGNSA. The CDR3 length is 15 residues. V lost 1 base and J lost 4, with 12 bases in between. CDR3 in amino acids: CASSLVPASADTQYF. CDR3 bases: TGTGCCAGCAGCTTAGTCCCGGCGAGCGCAGATACGCAGTATTTT.